This T cell receptor (beta chain) was identified in a study of T cells expressing NK-cell markers. For the study at large: The TCR beta repertoires were obtained from sorted CD3+CD56+NKG2C+, CD3+CD56+NKG2C- and CD3+CD56-NKG2C+ T cells.

TCRdb reprocessed the 5' RACE reads and reports one entry per CDR3 protein, with no DNA. The sample has hundreds of thousands of distinct CDR3 sequences. Regarding the study as a whole: In a handful of donors, dominant CD3+CD56+NKG2C+ clonotypes ranked among the top 10 CD8+ clonotypes. Whether expanded NKG2C+ T cell clones were HCMV specific stayed uncertain.

Concerning this clonotype: What it binds is not known.

This CDR3 has 13 amino acids. In germline, CDR1 is MNHEY, CDR2 SVGEGT. V and J are TRBV6-2 or TRBV6-3 and TRBJ1-1. This clonotype originated in a woman aged 18-70 years in good health. The material sequenced was blood T cells: a sorted CD56 or NKG2C T cell subset, CD4+ or CD8+ T cells, or bulk PBMC T cells (not recorded which). CDR3 in amino acids: CASTKWVNTEAFF.